These T cell receptor beta chains were read from a single sample in a study of CD4 T cell repertoires in COVID-19. Libraries were prepared by immunoSEQ multiplex PCR; TCRdb keeps only in-frame clonotypes and omits some of them. The table has more than 20,000 clones, 85% to 95% seen once. This specimen consisted of circulating follicular helper CD4+ T cells (cTfh) from blood, obtained before the COVID-19 pandemic. These receptors all come from a human donor who had COVID-19. The CDR3 runs from the conserved cysteine through the conserved F or W. Each record gives: clone size, V gene, D gene, J gene, CDR3 DNA, CDR3 protein. D genes are given only for firm matches. Expanded clones get a size class; other rows say once, few or many, or leave the size out.

>.|TRBV28|TRBD1|TRBJ1-4
TGTGCCACCCAGAGGACAGGGGGCGCTGAGGAAAAACTGTTTTTT
CATQRTGGAEEKLFF
>once|TRBV20-1|.|TRBJ2-3
TGCAGTGCTGAACTAGCAGATACGCAGTATTTT
CSAELADTQYF
>.|TRBV10-1|.|TRBJ2-1
TGCGCCAGCAGTGAGGGGCTGCCTGAGCAGTTCTTC
CASSEGLPEQFF
>once|TRBV28|.|TRBJ2-7
TGTGCCAGCTTAAGGCAGGGAACCTCCTACGAGCAGTACTTC
CASLRQGTSYEQYF
>.|TRBV11-2|.|TRBJ2-2
TGTGCCAGCAGCTTGAGGAGGGAGTCCGGGGAGCTGTTTTTT
CASSLRRESGELFF
>.|TRBV5-8|.|TRBJ2-7
TGTGCCAGCACCCTTACCTACGAGCAGTACTTC
CASTLTYEQYF
>.|TRBV5-6|TRBD1|TRBJ1-2
TGTGCCAGCAGCCGAACCTGGGACAGCACTTATGGCTACACCTTC
CASSRTWDSTYGYTF
>.|TRBV7-6|.|TRBJ2-2
TGTGCCAGCAGCTTTTCTCGGAACACCGGGGAGCTGTTTTTT
CASSFSRNTGELFF
>few|TRBV9|.|TRBJ2-3
TGTGCCAGCAGCGTCCGGGGAGTAGGCACAGATACGCAGTATTTT
CASSVRGVGTDTQYF
>.|TRBV11-2|.|TRBJ2-5
TGTGCCAGCAGCCGCTCGAATGGAGAGCAGGAGACCCAGTACTTC
CASSRSNGEQETQYF
>.|TRBV19|TRBD1|TRBJ2-1
TGTGCCAGTAGTGTGCAGGGACAGGGAGATGGGAATGAGCAGTTCTTC
CASSVQGQGDGNEQFF
>.|TRBV2|TRBD1|TRBJ2-1
TGTGCCAGCAGTGAAGGGGGGACAGGGGTTGTGTTCTTC
CASSEGGTGVVFF
>.|TRBV9|TRBD1|TRBJ1-2
TGTGCCAGCAGACCAGAAGACAGGGGGCGAGGCTACACCTTC
CASRPEDRGRGYTF
>.|TRBV7-2|.|TRBJ2-4
TGTGCCAGCAGCTTGGGCTCATACATTCAGTACTTC
CASSLGSYIQYF
>.|TRBV4-2|.|TRBJ2-6
TGTGCCAGCAGCCCCACCGGGGTGTCCGGGGCCAACGTCCTGACTTTC
CASSPTGVSGANVLTF
>once|TRBV18|TRBD2|TRBJ2-3
TGTGCCAGCTCACCTGCGAGGACTAGCGGTACAGATACGCAGTATTTT
CASSPARTSGTDTQYF
>once|TRBV29-1|.|TRBJ1-5
TGCAGCGTTGAAGAGGGGGGAGGCAATCAGCCCCAGCATTTT
CSVEEGGGNQPQHF
>.|TRBV6-1|TRBD1|TRBJ1-1
TGTGCCAGCAGTGGGGACAGACTGAACACTGAAGCTTTCTTT
CASSGDRLNTEAFF
>.|TRBV6-5|TRBD1|TRBJ2-7
TGTGCCAGCAGTCGAGGACAGGAGAACTACGAGCAGTACTTC
CASSRGQENYEQYF
>.|TRBV6-1|.|TRBJ1-3
TGTGCCAGCAGTGACAGAGGGCGAACGGGAAACACCATATATTTT
CASSDRGRTGNTIYF
>once|TRBV9|TRBD2|TRBJ2-3
TGTGCCAGCAGCGTAGCTGGGCGGGGGGGCCCCTCCCCCACAGATACGCAGTATTTT
CASSVAGRGGPSPTDTQYF
>.|TRBV6-1|TRBD1|TRBJ1-4
TGTGCCAGCAGTTCCCAGGGGGCTAATGAAAAACTGTTTTTT
CASSSQGANEKLFF
>.|TRBV30|.|TRBJ1-6
TGTGCCTGGAGTCCCGGGGGGTCTAATTCACCCCTCCACTTT
CAWSPGGSNSPLHF
>.|TRBV5-6|TRBD2|TRBJ2-4
TGTGCCAGCAGGCGGGCGGGGGGCATTCAGTACTTC
CASRRAGGIQYF
>.|TRBV11-2|TRBD2|TRBJ2-7
TGTGCCAGCAGCTTTCTAGCGGGGGCCTCCTTAGAGCAGTACTTC
CASSFLAGASLEQYF
>.|TRBV7-6|.|TRBJ1-6
TGTGCCAGCAGCTTAGGCCAGGTTCATTCACCCCTCCACTTT
CASSLGQVHSPLHF
>.|TRBV7-2|TRBD2|TRBJ2-7
TGTGCCAGCAGCTTCATTGCCGGGGGGAGCTCCTACGAGCAGTACTTC
CASSFIAGGSSYEQYF
>.|TRBV7-3|TRBD2|TRBJ2-2
TGTGCCAGCAGCATAACGGGGGGGGCCTACACCGGGGAGCTGTTTTTT
CASSITGGAYTGELFF
>.|TRBV5-1|.|TRBJ2-2
TGCGCCAGCAGCTGGAAACAGGGCGGGGGAACCGGGGAGCTGTTTTTT
CASSWKQGGGTGELFF
>.|TRBV7-9|TRBD1|TRBJ1-2
TGTGCCAGCAGCCGGCTCCAGGGGGCGACAGGCTATGGCTACACCTTC
CASSRLQGATGYGYTF
>.|TRBV7-2|.|TRBJ1-2
TGTGCCAGCAGCTTAGGTGGGGGGGTTGGCTATGGCTACACCTTC
CASSLGGGVGYGYTF
>.|TRBV2|TRBD1|TRBJ1-2
TGTGCCAGCACCTCAGGGGGCCCTGGCTACACCTTC
CASTSGGPGYTF
>.|TRBV5-1|.|TRBJ1-5
TGCGCCAGCAGCTTGGATGGGCATAGCAATCAGCCCCAGCATTTT
CASSLDGHSNQPQHF
>.|TRBV28|TRBD2|TRBJ2-3
TGTGCCAGCAGTTCCCCGGCGGGAGAATCGGATACGCAGTATTTT
CASSSPAGESDTQYF
>.|TRBV2|TRBD1|TRBJ1-5
TGTGCCAGCAGGGGACAGGGGGTAAGCAATCAGCCCCAGCATTTT
CASRGQGVSNQPQHF
>.|TRBV11-2|.|TRBJ2-1
TGTGCCACCAGGCCCCCGGGATCCCACTACAATGAGCAGTTCTTC
CATRPPGSHYNEQFF
>.|TRBV19|.|TRBJ2-7
TGTGCCAATGGGGCCTTCTCCTACGAGCAGTACTTC
CANGAFSYEQYF
>.|TRBV18|.|TRBJ1-1
TGTGCCAGCTCACCAATACAGCGGGAAGCTTTCTTT
CASSPIQREAFF
>.|TRBV28|TRBD1|TRBJ2-7
TGTGCCAGCAGCATCCCCGGACAGGGGAACGAGCAGTACTTC
CASSIPGQGNEQYF
>.|TRBV19|TRBD2|TRBJ2-2
TGTGCCAGTATTTTGAGGACTAGCGGGGCCACGAACACCGGGGAGCTGTTTTTT
CASILRTSGATNTGELFF
>.|TRBV15|.|TRBJ2-7
TGTGCCACCAGCAGCGCAGGGAAAGAGCAGTACTTC
CATSSAGKEQYF
>once|TRBV4-2|TRBD1|TRBJ1-4
TGTGCCAGCAGCCGAAGACAGGGGGATGATGAAAAACTGTTTTTT
CASSRRQGDDEKLFF
>.|TRBV29-1|TRBD2|TRBJ2-7
TGCAGCGTTCTAAGCGGGGGAACCTACGAGCAGTACTTC
CSVLSGGTYEQYF
>.|TRBV9|.|TRBJ2-2
TGTGCCAGCAGCTTCCGGGACTACACCGGGGAGCTGTTTTTT
CASSFRDYTGELFF
>.|TRBV7-2|TRBD1|TRBJ2-7
TGTGCCAGCAGCCCGGAACACAGGGGGTCCTACGAGCAGTACTTC
CASSPEHRGSYEQYF
>.|TRBV28|.|TRBJ1-4
TGTGCCAGCAGGCTACAGGGTGCAACTAATGAAAAACTGTTTTTT
CASRLQGATNEKLFF
>once|TRBV30|.|TRBJ1-2
TGTGCCTGGAGTTCCAGGGATAATGGCTACACCTTC
CAWSSRDNGYTF
>.|TRBV2|TRBD1|TRBJ2-4
TGTGCCAGCGGGGACAGCGGAACTGTCATTCAGTACTTC
CASGDSGTVIQYF
>.|TRBV28|TRBD1|TRBJ1-2
TGTGCCAGCACGATCGGACAGGTGGGGGGCTACACCTTC
CASTIGQVGGYTF
>.|TRBV28|.|TRBJ1-2
TGTGCCAGCAAGGGGGACAATAACTATGGCTACACCTTC
CASKGDNNYGYTF
>.|TRBV11-3|TRBD2|TRBJ2-5
TGTGCCAGCAGCTTAGATAACAGGCGGGAGGTAGGAGAGACCCAGTACTTC
CASSLDNRREVGETQYF
>.|TRBV7-2|TRBD2|TRBJ2-1
TGTGCCAGCAGCCTGCTAGCGGGGTTTTACAATGAGCAGTTCTTC
CASSLLAGFYNEQFF
>.|TRBV5-1|.|TRBJ1-1
TGCGCCAGCAGCTTGGACAGTCGGACTGAAGCTTTCTTT
CASSLDSRTEAFF
>.|TRBV11-3|TRBD1|TRBJ2-5
TGTGCCAGCAGCCCAGGAGAGGGGGCGACCCAAGAGACCCAGTACTTC
CASSPGEGATQETQYF
>.|TRBV11-3|.|TRBJ2-7
TGTGCCAGCAGCTTACGGGGAGTGGACGAGCAGTACTTC
CASSLRGVDEQYF
>.|TRBV21-1|.|TRBJ2-3
TGTGCCAGCAGCAAAGGACTAGCGGGAAGTACAGATACGCAGTATTTT
CASSKGLAGSTDTQYF
>.|TRBV6-5|.|TRBJ2-1
TGTGCCAGCAGCTCTAGGAGCAATGAGCAGTTCTTC
CASSSRSNEQFF
>once|TRBV15|.|TRBJ2-1
TGTGCCACCAGCAGATCACTCCCGGGGACTCGGGATTACAATGAGCAGTTCTTC
CATSRSLPGTRDYNEQFF
>once|TRBV27|TRBD1|TRBJ1-1
TGTGCCAGCAGTCCCACAGGGGCGTTTACTGAAGCTTTCTTT
CASSPTGAFTEAFF